The rows below give T cell receptor beta chains drawn from one sample of a study of blood T cells in healthy people across ages. In TCRdb, the 5' RACE reads were re-called with MiXCR into one record per CDR3 protein. The repertoire has about 2 million distinct CDR3 sequences, around half of them found once; the top ten carry approximately 2%. Input material: blood. The receptors come from a woman between 40 and 50 years old in good health. The CDR3 runs from the conserved cysteine through the conserved F or W. D genes are given only for firm matches. Size is omitted from some rows. Given values are once, few, many or a class for expanded clones.

size: NA; V: TRBV7-7; D: NA; J: TRBJ2-7; DNA: TGTGCTAGCAGCTCCCTCCCGGCAATTCTCTCCTACGAGCAGTACTTC; CDR3: CASSSLPAILSYEQYF
size: NA; V: TRBV27; D: TRBD1; J: TRBJ1-6; DNA: TGTGCCAGCAGTTCAAGATCCGGGACAGGGGTGAATTCACCCCTCCACTTT; CDR3: CASSSRSGTGVNSPLHF
size: NA; V: TRBV5-1; D: NA; J: TRBJ2-3; DNA: TGCGCCAGCAGCTTGCCGACCACAGATACGCAGTATTTT; CDR3: CASSLPTTDTQYF
size: NA; V: TRBV29-1; D: NA; J: TRBJ1-2; DNA: TGCAGCGTTGCGATACCCCTAAACTATGGCTACACCTTC; CDR3: CSVAIPLNYGYTF
size: NA; V: TRBV5-4; D: NA; J: TRBJ2-7; DNA: TGTGCCAGCAGCTTGGAGGTCTACTACGAGCAGTACTTC; CDR3: CASSLEVYYEQYF
size: NA; V: TRBV28; D: NA; J: TRBJ2-3; DNA: TGTGCCAGCTCCCTCGCAGGGACTCACCTTTCGGGCACGCAGTATTTT; CDR3: CASSLAGTHLSGTQYF
size: NA; V: TRBV9; D: TRBD2; J: TRBJ2-3; DNA: TGTGCCAGCAACCTAGGTACTAGCGGGGGCCCCCAGGATACGCAGTATTTT; CDR3: CASNLGTSGGPQDTQYF
size: NA; V: TRBV28; D: TRBD1; J: TRBJ2-5; DNA: TGTGCCAGCAGTTTGCGGGGGACAGGGAAAGAGACCCAGTACTTC; CDR3: CASSLRGTGKETQYF
size: NA; V: TRBV27; D: TRBD1; J: TRBJ2-7; DNA: TGTGCCAGCAGCCGGACGGTTGCAGGGGGCGCGTCCTCCTACGAGCAGTACTTC; CDR3: CASSRTVAGGASSYEQYF
size: medium-sized; V: TRBV10-3; D: NA; J: TRBJ2-1; DNA: TGTGCCATCAGTGATTCCCCCCGGGGTGAGCAGTTCTTC; CDR3: CAISDSPRGEQFF
size: few; V: TRBV4-3; D: TRBD1; J: TRBJ2-7; DNA: TGCGCCAGCAGCCAAGTTAAACAGGGGACACCACCCTACGAGCAGTACTTC; CDR3: CASSQVKQGTPPYEQYF
size: NA; V: TRBV12-5; D: NA; J: TRBJ1-1; DNA: TGTGCTAGTGCCATGTGGGGGACTGAAGCTTTCTTT; CDR3: CASAMWGTEAFF
size: NA; V: TRBV7-9; D: NA; J: TRBJ2-7; DNA: TGTGCCAGCAGCGCCTTCGTCTCCTACGAGCAGTACTTC; CDR3: CASSAFVSYEQYF
size: few; V: TRBV12-3/TRBV12-4; D: NA; J: TRBJ2-7; DNA: TGTGCCAGCAGTTATAGGCAGGGCCAGTACTTC; CDR3: CASSYRQGQYF
size: NA; V: TRBV7-2; D: NA; J: TRBJ2-1; DNA: TGTGCCAGCAGCTTAGGCGCGGTCCGGCTGGATGAGCAGTTCTTC; CDR3: CASSLGAVRLDEQFF
size: few; V: TRBV6-6; D: NA; J: TRBJ1-2; DNA: TGTGCCAGCAGTTACTCCAGTCCCACTAACTATGGCTACACCTTC; CDR3: CASSYSSPTNYGYTF
size: NA; V: TRBV6-2/TRBV6-3; D: NA; J: TRBJ1-2; DNA: TGTGCCAGCAGTTACCCCATTCAAGGGACGAGCTATGGCTACACCTTC; CDR3: CASSYPIQGTSYGYTF
size: NA; V: TRBV28; D: NA; J: TRBJ2-2; DNA: TGTGCCAGCAGGGGACTTTTCACCAGGGAGCTGTTTTTT; CDR3: CASRGLFTRELFF
size: NA; V: TRBV20-1; D: TRBD2; J: TRBJ2-1; DNA: TGCAGTGCCCGGAGACTAGCGGGGAGCTCCTACAATGAGCAGTTCTTC; CDR3: CSARRLAGSSYNEQFF
size: NA; V: TRBV28; D: NA; J: TRBJ2-6; DNA: TGTGCCAGCAGTCGAGGTACAGGGAACCGGGCCAACGTCCTGACTTTC; CDR3: CASSRGTGNRANVLTF
size: NA; V: TRBV29-1; D: TRBD1; J: TRBJ2-1; DNA: TGCAGCGTTGGACAGGGTAGACACAATGAGCGGTTCTTC; CDR3: CSVGQGRHNERFF
size: NA; V: TRBV4-1; D: TRBD1; J: TRBJ1-2; DNA: TGCGCCAGCAGCCCCGAGGGGGCGGGCTATGGCTACACCTTC; CDR3: CASSPEGAGYGYTF
size: NA; V: TRBV6-5; D: TRBD1; J: TRBJ1-6; DNA: TGTGCCAGCAGCGCAGGGGGCAAGGGTTCACCCCTCCACTTT; CDR3: CASSAGGKGSPLHF
size: NA; V: TRBV4-3; D: TRBD2; J: TRBJ2-3; DNA: TGCGCCAGCAGCCAAGATGCGGGACTAGAATTAGATACGCAGTATTTT; CDR3: CASSQDAGLELDTQYF
size: few; V: TRBV7-2; D: NA; J: TRBJ2-3; DNA: TGTGCCAGCAGCTTATATTCCAGCACAGATACGCAGTATTTT; CDR3: CASSLYSSTDTQYF
size: few; V: TRBV20-1; D: TRBD2; J: TRBJ2-3; DNA: TGCAGTGCGACCGGGACTAGCGGGGGCACAGATACGCAGTATTTT; CDR3: CSATGTSGGTDTQYF
size: NA; V: TRBV4-3; D: TRBD2; J: TRBJ2-4; DNA: TGCGCCAGCAGCCAAGAGGGTTGGACTAGCGGGGTGAAAAACATTCAGTACTTC; CDR3: CASSQEGWTSGVKNIQYF